This entry lists 6 T cell receptor beta chains sequenced from one sample in a study of OX40 agonist ivuxolimab in advanced cancers. Library preparation used the immunoSEQ multiplex PCR assay. This is the immuneACCESS table as TCRdb keeps it, with only in-frame sequences that have V and J called. A part of the clones is gone; compared with another copy, unresolved V genes explain less than half, and the rest is unexplained. This sample has 55,000 to 60,000 clones in its table, and 80% to 85% of those were observed once. 0.55% to 0.65% of the sample is held by the ten biggest clonotypes. Sequencing used CD4+ or CD8+ T cells sorted from blood, obtained in a trial of the OX40 agonist ivuxolimab. These receptors all come from an adult with an advanced solid tumor such as melanoma, head and neck, liver or kidney cancer.

The chain links TRBV28 to TRBJ2-7; 10 nucleotides agree with TRBD2. V shed 2 bases, J shed 8 bases, and the junction held 6 bases outside the gene matches. This CDR3 comprises 14 residues. Looked up from germline, CDR1 is MDHEN and CDR2 is SYDVKM. The CDR3 protein is CASSLSSGRNKQYF. The DNA for the CDR3 is TGTGCCAGCAGTTTAAGTAGCGGGAGGAATAAGCAGTACTTC. Filled out from reference TRBV28 and TRBJ2-7, the complete variable domain reads DVKVTQSSRYLVKRTGEKVFLECVQDMDHENMFWYRQDPGLGLRLIYFSYDVKMKEKGDIPEGYSVSREKKERFSLILESASTNQTSMYLCASSLSSGRNKQYFGPGTRLTVT.

The genes are TRBV4-2 and TRBJ1-3, with TRBD1 as a possible D gene (5 bases). Germline V gene lookup returns CDR1 LGHNA and CDR2 YNFKEQ. With 1 base removed from V and 0 bases from J, the gap between germline ends came to 13 bases. The CDR3 length is 17 residues. CDR3 DNA: TGTGCCAGCAGCCAAGTGTACAGGCTTAGCTCTGGAAACACCATATATTTT. Translating it yields CASSQVYRLSSGNTIYF.

The genes are TRBV28 and TRBJ2-7; 10 positions match TRBD1. Germline lookup yields CDR1 MDHEN and CDR2 SYDVKM. This CDR3 has 15 amino acids. V shed 5 bases and J 4 bases; nucleotides not matched to a gene: 8. This CDR3 is CASSAAGTGEYEQYF. CDR3 nucleotide sequence: TGTGCCAGCAGTGCAGCCGGGACAGGGGAATACGAGCAGTACTTC. Full variable domain (rest looked up from reference TRBV28 and TRBJ2-7): DVKVTQSSRYLVKRTGEKVFLECVQDMDHENMFWYRQDPGLGLRLIYFSYDVKMKEKGDIPEGYSVSREKKERFSLILESASTNQTSMYLCASSAAGTGEYEQYFGPGTRLTVT.

This sequence joins TRBV11-2 and TRBJ1-1; no clear D gene. CDR1 and CDR2 from the germline V gene are SGHAT and FQNNGV. The V gene lost 2 bases and the J gene lost 3 bases, with 7 bases spanning the gap. This CDR3 contains 13 residues. The CDR3 region is CASSLILYTEAFF. The CDR3 nucleotides are TGTGCCAGCAGCTTAATCCTTTACACTGAAGCTTTCTTT.

This chain connects TRBV5-4 to TRBJ2-3; D is uncertain. This CDR3 spans 12 amino acids. Trimming shortened V by 4 bases and J by 6 bases, and 9 bases separated the two germline ends. Germline CDR1 and CDR2: SGHNT and YYREEE (reference sequence). The CDR3 DNA follows: TGTGCCAGCAGCCGCTTTCTGGATACGCAGTATTTT. Translation gives CASSRFLDTQYF.

V and J are TRBV2 and TRBJ2-1; 7 nucleotides agree with TRBD2. In germline, CDR1 is SNHLY, CDR2 FYNNEI. J gave up 7 bases and V 6 bases, and 6 bases lay outside the gene matches. This CDR3 contains 13 residues. CDR3 loop: CASRGRAFNEQFF. The CDR3 DNA sequence: TGTGCCAGCAGGGGGAGGGCTTTTAATGAGCAGTTCTTC. The full variable domain, completed using reference TRBV2 and TRBJ2-1, is EPEVTQTPSHQVTQMGQEVILRCVPISNHLYFYWYRQILGQKVEFLVSFYNNEISEKSEIFDDQFSVERPDGSNFTLKIRSTKLEDSAMYFCASRGRAFNEQFFGPGTRLTVL.